The rows below give T cell receptor beta chains drawn from one sample of a study of blood T cell repertoires in COVID-19. The repertoire was sequenced with immunoSEQ multiplex PCR; TCRdb's copy has only in-frame clones and lacks some. The sample shows 90,000 to 120,000 clones, around nine tenths of them seen only once. The sequencing sample was made of peripheral blood. The receptors shown here come from a human donor in a cohort sampled during active COVID-19. CDR3s include the opening cysteine and the closing phenylalanine or tryptophan. A D gene is named only where the DNA matches it firmly. The size entry is marked missing in some rows and otherwise reads once, few, many or a size class.

CDR3 DNA: TGCGCCAGCAGCCATGTTGTGCTTGAAGTGCGCACCTACAATGAGCAGTTCTTC; CDR3 protein: CASSHVVLEVRTYNEQFF; D gene: NA; V gene: TRBV4-3; J gene: TRBJ2-1; clone size: NA
CDR3 DNA: TGTGCCAGTCTTTATAGCGCGCCAAACACTGAAGCTTTCTTT; CDR3 protein: CASLYSAPNTEAFF; D gene: NA; V gene: TRBV2; J gene: TRBJ1-1; clone size: once
CDR3 DNA: TGTGCCAGCAGCTTGGCGGGGGCCACAGATACGCAGTATTTT; CDR3 protein: CASSLAGATDTQYF; D gene: NA; V gene: TRBV7-9; J gene: TRBJ2-3; clone size: NA
CDR3 DNA: TGTGCCAGCAGCTTAGTGGGGCAGGGGATGAACGAGCAGTACTTC; CDR3 protein: CASSLVGQGMNEQYF; D gene: NA; V gene: TRBV11-2; J gene: TRBJ2-7; clone size: NA
CDR3 DNA: TGTGCCAGCTCACCACAGGGCAGGGGGAGCTCCTACGAGCAGTACTTC; CDR3 protein: CASSPQGRGSSYEQYF; D gene: TRBD1; V gene: TRBV18; J gene: TRBJ2-7; clone size: once
CDR3 DNA: TGTGCCAGCAGCTTAAGGAGACCTGAAGCTTTCTTT; CDR3 protein: CASSLRRPEAFF; D gene: NA; V gene: TRBV7-2; J gene: TRBJ1-1; clone size: once
CDR3 DNA: TGTGCCAGCAGCTTAATGGCGGGGTCTCGAAATGAGCAGTTCTTC; CDR3 protein: CASSLMAGSRNEQFF; D gene: NA; V gene: TRBV7-2; J gene: TRBJ2-1; clone size: NA
CDR3 DNA: TGCAGTATCCCGGGGGGAGATACGCAGTATTTT; CDR3 protein: CSIPGGDTQYF; D gene: TRBD2; V gene: TRBV20-1; J gene: TRBJ2-3; clone size: NA
CDR3 DNA: TGTGCCAGCAGCCGCAACCCCCTAGCGGGGTACAATGAGCAGTTCTTC; CDR3 protein: CASSRNPLAGYNEQFF; D gene: TRBD2; V gene: TRBV7-8; J gene: TRBJ2-1; clone size: NA
CDR3 DNA: TGTGCATGCGGGGGGGGCGCCTACGAGCAGTACTTC; CDR3 protein: CACGGGAYEQYF; D gene: TRBD2; V gene: TRBV6-6; J gene: TRBJ2-7; clone size: NA
CDR3 DNA: TGTGCCAGCAGTTCGGACTTCTCTTTTATGAACACTGAAGCTTTCTTT; CDR3 protein: CASSSDFSFMNTEAFF; D gene: NA; V gene: TRBV6-2/TRBV6-3; J gene: TRBJ1-1; clone size: NA
CDR3 DNA: TGCGCCAGCAGCTCCCTGATGGACACAGAACATAGCAATCAGCCCCAGCATTTT; CDR3 protein: CASSSLMDTEHSNQPQHF; D gene: NA; V gene: TRBV5-1; J gene: TRBJ1-5; clone size: NA
CDR3 DNA: TGCAGCTTGGGGGGGGACACAGATACGCAGTATTTT; CDR3 protein: CSLGGDTDTQYF; D gene: TRBD2; V gene: TRBV29-1; J gene: TRBJ2-3; clone size: few
CDR3 DNA: TGCAGTGCTAGTGACCTGACTAGCGGGAGTTACGAGCAGTACTTC; CDR3 protein: CSASDLTSGSYEQYF; D gene: TRBD2; V gene: TRBV20-1; J gene: TRBJ2-7; clone size: NA
CDR3 DNA: TGTGCCAGTAGTATGACGGGGAGGCATGAGCAGTTCTTC; CDR3 protein: CASSMTGRHEQFF; D gene: NA; V gene: TRBV19; J gene: TRBJ2-1; clone size: NA
CDR3 DNA: TGTGCCAGCAGCAAAGAGGGAGCCTACTCTGGAAACACCATATATTTT; CDR3 protein: CASSKEGAYSGNTIYF; D gene: NA; V gene: TRBV4-2; J gene: TRBJ1-3; clone size: NA
CDR3 DNA: TGTGCCAGCAGCCTCGCGGGAGGGCAGTTCTTC; CDR3 protein: CASSLAGGQFF; D gene: TRBD2; V gene: TRBV12-3/TRBV12-4; J gene: TRBJ2-1; clone size: once
CDR3 DNA: TGTGCCAGCAGCCGTCAGACAGGATTCTATGGCTACACCTTC; CDR3 protein: CASSRQTGFYGYTF; D gene: NA; V gene: TRBV9; J gene: TRBJ1-2; clone size: NA
CDR3 DNA: TGTGCCAGCAGCCCCGACAGGCGAGGGGAAAAACTGTTTTTT; CDR3 protein: CASSPDRRGEKLFF; D gene: NA; V gene: TRBV6-5; J gene: TRBJ1-4; clone size: NA
CDR3 DNA: TGCGCCAGCAGCTTGGAGGGGCCCGACAATGAGCAGTTCTTC; CDR3 protein: CASSLEGPDNEQFF; D gene: NA; V gene: TRBV5-1; J gene: TRBJ2-1; clone size: NA
CDR3 DNA: TGTGCCAGCAGTTTTGCGAGTATTTTCACAGATACGCAGTATTTT; CDR3 protein: CASSFASIFTDTQYF; D gene: NA; V gene: TRBV25-1; J gene: TRBJ2-3; clone size: NA
CDR3 DNA: TGTGCCAGCAGCCCCGAGGAGAACATTCAGTACTTC; CDR3 protein: CASSPEENIQYF; D gene: NA; V gene: TRBV3-1/TRBV3-2; J gene: TRBJ2-4; clone size: NA
CDR3 DNA: TGTGCCAGCAGCTTGGGGGGTTTGGCTGAAGCTTTCTTT; CDR3 protein: CASSLGGLAEAFF; D gene: NA; V gene: TRBV9; J gene: TRBJ1-1; clone size: NA
CDR3 DNA: TGTGCCAGCAGCGTAGTGTCTAGCGTAGGGGAGACCCAGTACTTC; CDR3 protein: CASSVVSSVGETQYF; D gene: NA; V gene: TRBV9; J gene: TRBJ2-5; clone size: NA
CDR3 DNA: TGTGCCAGCAGTCCCTTTGGGGCCAATCAGCCCCAGCATTTT; CDR3 protein: CASSPFGANQPQHF; D gene: NA; V gene: TRBV6-2/TRBV6-3; J gene: TRBJ1-5; clone size: few
CDR3 DNA: TGTGCCAGCAGCCCCACCGCGGGAAGGGATACGCAGTATTTT; CDR3 protein: CASSPTAGRDTQYF; D gene: NA; V gene: TRBV9; J gene: TRBJ2-3; clone size: once
CDR3 DNA: TGCGCCAGCAGCCAACGGGACAGGGGGACCGGGGAGCTGTTTTTT; CDR3 protein: CASSQRDRGTGELFF; D gene: TRBD1; V gene: TRBV4-1; J gene: TRBJ2-2; clone size: NA
CDR3 DNA: TGTGCCAGCAGCCGGGGACAGTTAAACACTGAAGCTTTCTTT; CDR3 protein: CASSRGQLNTEAFF; D gene: TRBD1; V gene: TRBV5-4; J gene: TRBJ1-1; clone size: NA
CDR3 DNA: TGTGCCAGCTCACTGTACAGGGGGCACGAGCAGTACTTC; CDR3 protein: CASSLYRGHEQYF; D gene: TRBD1; V gene: TRBV14; J gene: TRBJ2-7; clone size: NA
CDR3 DNA: TGCGCCAGCAGCTCCGGACAGGGGAACTACAATGAGCAGTTCTTC; CDR3 protein: CASSSGQGNYNEQFF; D gene: TRBD1; V gene: TRBV5-1; J gene: TRBJ2-1; clone size: NA
CDR3 DNA: TGTGCCAGCAGCCTACCTGACAGGGCTCCCATGAACACTGAAGCTTTCTTT; CDR3 protein: CASSLPDRAPMNTEAFF; D gene: TRBD1; V gene: TRBV7-2; J gene: TRBJ1-1; clone size: NA
CDR3 DNA: TGTGCCAGCAGTGGGCCCGGGACAGGGGGCCGCCAGCCCCAGCATTTT; CDR3 protein: CASSGPGTGGRQPQHF; D gene: TRBD1; V gene: TRBV27; J gene: TRBJ1-5; clone size: NA
CDR3 DNA: TGTGCCAGCAGGATCACCACAGGGAAGACCCAGTACTTC; CDR3 protein: CASRITTGKTQYF; D gene: NA; V gene: TRBV28; J gene: TRBJ2-5; clone size: NA
CDR3 DNA: TGTGCCAGCAGCTTAGAGGGAGCCCACTGGAATGAAAAACTGTTTTTT; CDR3 protein: CASSLEGAHWNEKLFF; D gene: NA; V gene: TRBV7-8; J gene: TRBJ1-4; clone size: once
CDR3 DNA: TGTGCCACCAGTGATCTGTGGGACAGAAATTCCGGAGAGACCCAGTACTTC; CDR3 protein: CATSDLWDRNSGETQYF; D gene: TRBD1; V gene: TRBV24-1; J gene: TRBJ2-5; clone size: NA
CDR3 DNA: TGTGCCAGCAGCTTATTTCGCGTTAGCACAGATACGCAGTATTTT; CDR3 protein: CASSLFRVSTDTQYF; D gene: NA; V gene: TRBV7-8; J gene: TRBJ2-3; clone size: NA
CDR3 DNA: TGTGCCAGCAGTATCCATCGGGGTTCGGAGACCCAGTACTTC; CDR3 protein: CASSIHRGSETQYF; D gene: NA; V gene: TRBV6-5; J gene: TRBJ2-5; clone size: NA
CDR3 DNA: TGTGCCAGCAGCGTAGGATCTGGTGGGGGACTAGCGGGCGAGCAGTACTTC; CDR3 protein: CASSVGSGGGLAGEQYF; D gene: TRBD2; V gene: TRBV9; J gene: TRBJ2-7; clone size: NA
CDR3 DNA: TGCAGCGCCCGACAGGGGGCTGGAAACACCATATATTTT; CDR3 protein: CSARQGAGNTIYF; D gene: TRBD1; V gene: TRBV29-1; J gene: TRBJ1-3; clone size: NA
CDR3 DNA: TGTGCCAGCAGTTCAGCGGGGGGGGACAGGGACTATAATTCACCCCTCCACTTT; CDR3 protein: CASSSAGGDRDYNSPLHF; D gene: TRBD1; V gene: TRBV7-2; J gene: TRBJ1-6; clone size: NA
CDR3 DNA: TGTGCCAGCAGCCACACGACAGGGGGCCGGTCTGGGGCCAACGTCCTGACTTTC; CDR3 protein: CASSHTTGGRSGANVLTF; D gene: TRBD1; V gene: TRBV14; J gene: TRBJ2-6; clone size: NA
CDR3 DNA: TGTGCCAGCAGCCTGGGACATATCAACTATGGCTACACCTTC; CDR3 protein: CASSLGHINYGYTF; D gene: NA; V gene: TRBV11-2; J gene: TRBJ1-2; clone size: NA
CDR3 DNA: TGTGCCAGCAGCCACATCAGCTCTGGGGCCAACGTCCTGACTTTC; CDR3 protein: CASSHISSGANVLTF; D gene: NA; V gene: TRBV6-2/TRBV6-3; J gene: TRBJ2-6; clone size: NA